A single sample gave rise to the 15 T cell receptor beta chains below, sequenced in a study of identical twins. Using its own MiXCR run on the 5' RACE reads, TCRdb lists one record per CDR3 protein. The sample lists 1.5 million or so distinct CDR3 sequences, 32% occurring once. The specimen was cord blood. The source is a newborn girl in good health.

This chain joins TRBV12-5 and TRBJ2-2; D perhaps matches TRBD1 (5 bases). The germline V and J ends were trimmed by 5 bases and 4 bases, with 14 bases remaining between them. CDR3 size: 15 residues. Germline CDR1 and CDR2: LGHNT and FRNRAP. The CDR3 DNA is TGTGCTAGTGGTAAATCTCAGGGTGGCACCGGGGAGCTGTTTTTT. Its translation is CASGKSQGGTGELFF. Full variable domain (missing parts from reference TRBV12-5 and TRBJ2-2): DARVTQTPRHKVTEMGQEVTMRCQPILGHNTVFWYRQTMMQGLELLAYFRNRAPLDDSGMPKDRFSAEMPDATLATLKIQPSEPRDSAVYFCASGKSQGGTGELFFGEGSRLTVL.

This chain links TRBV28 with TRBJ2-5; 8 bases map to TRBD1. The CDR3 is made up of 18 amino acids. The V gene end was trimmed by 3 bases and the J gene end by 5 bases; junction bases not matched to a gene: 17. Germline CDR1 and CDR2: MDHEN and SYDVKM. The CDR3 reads CASSLPWLRQGAKETQYF. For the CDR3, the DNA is TGTGCCAGCAGTTTGCCCTGGCTCAGGCAGGGGGCGAAGGAGACCCAGTACTTC.

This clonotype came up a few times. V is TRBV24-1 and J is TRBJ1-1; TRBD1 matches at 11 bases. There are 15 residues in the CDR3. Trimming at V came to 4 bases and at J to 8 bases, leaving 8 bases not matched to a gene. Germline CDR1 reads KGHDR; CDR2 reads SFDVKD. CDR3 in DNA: TGTGCCACCAGTGACCCGGGACAGGGGGTCGAGGAAGCTTTCTTT. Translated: CATSDPGQGVEEAFF.

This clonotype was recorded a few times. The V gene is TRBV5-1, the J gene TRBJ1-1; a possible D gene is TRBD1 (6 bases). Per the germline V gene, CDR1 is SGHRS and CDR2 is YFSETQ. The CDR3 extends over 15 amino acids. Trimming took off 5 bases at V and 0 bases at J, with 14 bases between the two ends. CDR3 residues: CASRRQGNMNTEAFF. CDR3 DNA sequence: TGCGCCAGCAGAAGGCAGGGGAATATGAACACTGAAGCTTTCTTT. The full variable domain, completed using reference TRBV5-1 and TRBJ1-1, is KAGVTQTPRYLIKTRGQQVTLSCSPISGHRSVSWYQQTPGQGLQFLFEYFSETQRNKGNFPGRFSGRQFSNSRSEMNVSTLELGDSALYLCASRRQGNMNTEAFFGQGTRLTVV.

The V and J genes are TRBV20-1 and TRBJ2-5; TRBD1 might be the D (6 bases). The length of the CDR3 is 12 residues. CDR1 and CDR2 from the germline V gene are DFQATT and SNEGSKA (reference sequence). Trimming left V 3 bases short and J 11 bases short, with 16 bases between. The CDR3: CSARTGRGEQYF. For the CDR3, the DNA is TGCAGTGCTAGGACAGGCAGAGGGGAGCAGTACTTC.

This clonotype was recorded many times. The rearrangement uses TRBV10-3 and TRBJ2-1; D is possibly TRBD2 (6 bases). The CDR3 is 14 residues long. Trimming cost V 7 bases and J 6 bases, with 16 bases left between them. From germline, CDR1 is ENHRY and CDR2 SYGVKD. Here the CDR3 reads CAIKGTPLSNEQFF. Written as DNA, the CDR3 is TGTGCCATCAAGGGGACTCCCCTCTCCAATGAGCAGTTCTTC.

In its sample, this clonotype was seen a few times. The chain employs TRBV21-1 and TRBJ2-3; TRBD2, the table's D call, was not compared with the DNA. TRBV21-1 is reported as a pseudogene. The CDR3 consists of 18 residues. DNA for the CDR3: TGTGCCAGCAGCAAACCCCGGACTAGCGGGAGAGGTACAGATACGCAGTATTTT. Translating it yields CASSKPRTSGRGTDTQYF.

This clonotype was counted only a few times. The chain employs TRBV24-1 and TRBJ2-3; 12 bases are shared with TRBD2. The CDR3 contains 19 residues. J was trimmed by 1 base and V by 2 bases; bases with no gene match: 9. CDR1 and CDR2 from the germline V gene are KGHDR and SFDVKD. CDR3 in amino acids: CATSDSGPWTSGGTDTQYF. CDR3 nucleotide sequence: TGTGCCACCAGTGATTCGGGGCCGTGGACTAGCGGGGGCACAGATACGCAGTATTTT.

CDR3 protein: CSVEIVGRGSEKLFF. The CDR3 coding sequence is TGCAGCGTTGAAATCGTGGGCAGGGGAAGTGAAAAACTGTTTTTT. The chain combines TRBV29-1 with TRBJ1-4; weak D call: TRBD1 (6 bases). The germline CDR1 and CDR2 sequences are SQVTM and ANQGSEA. The germline V and J ends were trimmed by 2 bases and 7 bases, with 17 bases remaining between them. The CDR3 runs to 15 residues.

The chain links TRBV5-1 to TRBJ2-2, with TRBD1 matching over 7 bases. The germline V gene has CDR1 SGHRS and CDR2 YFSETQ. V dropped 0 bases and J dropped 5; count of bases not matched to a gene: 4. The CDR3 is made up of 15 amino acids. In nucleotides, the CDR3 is TGCGCCAGCAGCTTGGCACAGGGGAAGACCGGGGAGCTGTTTTTT. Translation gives CASSLAQGKTGELFF.

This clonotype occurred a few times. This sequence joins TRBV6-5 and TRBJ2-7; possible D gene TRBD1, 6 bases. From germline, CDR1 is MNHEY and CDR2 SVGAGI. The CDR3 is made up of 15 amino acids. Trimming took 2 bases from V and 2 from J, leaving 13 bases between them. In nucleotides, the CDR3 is TGTGCCAGCAGTTACCAGAGGGACACCCCCTACGAGCAGTACTTC. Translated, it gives CASSYQRDTPYEQYF.

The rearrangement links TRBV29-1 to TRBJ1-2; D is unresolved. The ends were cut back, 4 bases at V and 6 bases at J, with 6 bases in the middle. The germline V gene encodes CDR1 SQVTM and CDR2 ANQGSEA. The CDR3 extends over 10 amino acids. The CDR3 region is CSVGADGYTF. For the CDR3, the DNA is TGCAGCGTTGGGGCGGATGGCTACACCTTC.

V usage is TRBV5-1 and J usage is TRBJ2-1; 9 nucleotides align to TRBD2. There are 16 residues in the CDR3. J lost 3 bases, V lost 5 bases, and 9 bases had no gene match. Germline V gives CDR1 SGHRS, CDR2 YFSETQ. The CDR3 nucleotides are TGCGCCAGCAGTCTTAGCGGGAGCCCCCGCTACAATGAGCAGTTCTTC. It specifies CASSLSGSPRYNEQFF.

This chain's CDR3 is CANIRWGEQFF. CDR3 in DNA: TGTGCCAACATACGATGGGGTGAGCAGTTCTTC. This chain uses TRBV2 with TRBJ2-1; D uncertain. V gave up 10 bases and J gave up 9 bases, with 13 bases separating them. The CDR3 has 11 amino acids. Germline V gives CDR1 SNHLY, CDR2 FYNNEI.

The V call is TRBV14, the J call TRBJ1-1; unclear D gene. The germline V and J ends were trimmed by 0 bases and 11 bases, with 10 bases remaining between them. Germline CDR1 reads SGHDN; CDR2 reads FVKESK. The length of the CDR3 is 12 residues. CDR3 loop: CASSQDARWAFF. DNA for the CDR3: TGTGCCAGCAGCCAAGACGCCAGGTGGGCTTTCTTT.